Sequencing of this T cell receptor beta chain was carried out in a study of T cell responses to AZD1222 COVID-19 vaccine. Clones were read by immunoSEQ multiplex PCR, and TCRdb kept only the in-frame ones, dropping some. Seen here are 120,000 to 150,000 clones, about 89% observed once, and the top ten hold roughly 2.9%. From germline, CDR1 is SGHTA and CDR2 FQGNSA. CDR3 size: 12 residues. Trimming shortened V by 6 bases and J by 3 bases, and 6 bases separated the two germline ends. The chain couples TRBV7-2 to TRBJ1-5; D is ambiguous. The specimen comprised peripheral blood, sampled on day 0 of MenACWY control vaccination. This TCR was recovered from an adult in good health. The DNA of the CDR3 is TGTGCCAGCAGTCCTAACAATCAGCCCCAGCATTTT. Amino acids: CASSPNNQPQHF.